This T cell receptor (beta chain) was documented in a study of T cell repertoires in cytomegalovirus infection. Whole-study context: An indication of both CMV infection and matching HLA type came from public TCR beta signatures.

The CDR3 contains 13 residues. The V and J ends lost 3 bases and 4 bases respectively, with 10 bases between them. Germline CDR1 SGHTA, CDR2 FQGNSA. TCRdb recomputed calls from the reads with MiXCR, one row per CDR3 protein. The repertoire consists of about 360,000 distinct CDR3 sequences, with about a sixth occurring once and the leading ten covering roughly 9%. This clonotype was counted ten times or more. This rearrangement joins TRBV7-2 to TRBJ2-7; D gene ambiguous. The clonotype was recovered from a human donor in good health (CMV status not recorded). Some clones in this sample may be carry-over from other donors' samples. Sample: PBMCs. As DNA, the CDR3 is TGTGCCAGCAGCTTTCCAAGGGCTTACGAGCAGTACTTC. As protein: CASSFPRAYEQYF. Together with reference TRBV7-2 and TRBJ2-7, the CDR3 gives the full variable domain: GAGVSQSPSNKVTEKGKDVELRCDPISGHTALYWYRQSLGQGLEFLIYFQGNSAPDKSGLPSDRFSAERTGGSVSTLTIQRTQQEDSAVYLCASSFPRAYEQYFGPGTRLTVT.